These T cell receptor beta chains were read from a single sample in a study of blood T cells in healthy people across ages. TCRdb itself ran the 5' RACE reads through MiXCR, one entry per CDR3 protein. Of 1.5 million to 2 million distinct CDR3 sequences detected, 30% to 40% appear once; the ten largest clones hold roughly 10%. Sequencing was done on a sample of blood. These TCRs come from a woman in her 30s in good health. Each CDR3 is given with its conserved first and last residue. Fields, in order: clone size, V gene, D gene, J gene, CDR3 protein, CDR3 DNA. The D gene is left open where the match is weak. Clone sizes are given selectively: once, few, many, or a class where the clone is expanded.

clone size: few
V gene: TRBV10-2
D gene: TRBD2
J gene: TRBJ2-3
CDR3 protein: CASSQTSGGFPDTQYF
CDR3 DNA: TGCGCCAGCAGCCAGACTAGCGGGGGATTTCCAGATACGCAGTATTTT

clone size: few
V gene: TRBV7-3
D gene: TRBD1
J gene: TRBJ1-1
CDR3 protein: CASSLTPGTGNREAFF
CDR3 DNA: TGTGCCAGCAGCTTAACCCCGGGGACAGGGAACCGTGAAGCTTTCTTT

clone size: few
V gene: TRBV18
D gene: NA
J gene: TRBJ2-3
CDR3 protein: CASSTPPGRTTDTQYF
CDR3 DNA: TGTGCCAGCTCAACACCACCGGGCCGCACCACAGATACGCAGTATTTT

clone size: few
V gene: TRBV5-1
D gene: NA
J gene: TRBJ2-1
CDR3 protein: CASSFWLDGGEQFF
CDR3 DNA: TGCGCCAGCAGCTTTTGGCTAGATGGAGGTGAGCAGTTCTTC

clone size: once
V gene: TRBV2
D gene: NA
J gene: TRBJ2-7
CDR3 protein: CASTGHLYEQYF
CDR3 DNA: TGTGCCAGCACCGGACACCTCTACGAGCAGTACTTC

clone size: few
V gene: TRBV29-1
D gene: NA
J gene: TRBJ2-2
CDR3 protein: CSVDAPKAKTGELFF
CDR3 DNA: TGCAGCGTTGATGCACCAAAGGCGAAGACCGGGGAGCTGTTTTTT

clone size: few
V gene: TRBV28
D gene: NA
J gene: TRBJ2-4
CDR3 protein: CASRSAGGMWEQYF
CDR3 DNA: TGTGCCAGCAGAAGTGCCGGGGGCATGTGGGAGCAGTACTTC

clone size: NA
V gene: TRBV3-1
D gene: NA
J gene: TRBJ1-5
CDR3 protein: CASSQSFFGSTNNQPQHF
CDR3 DNA: TGTGCCAGCAGCCAATCCTTCTTCGGATCCACTAACAATCAGCCCCAGCATTTT

clone size: NA
V gene: TRBV27
D gene: NA
J gene: TRBJ2-5
CDR3 protein: CASSLSTGLGSETQYF
CDR3 DNA: TGTGCCAGCAGTTTATCAACAGGTTTGGGGTCGGAGACCCAGTACTTC

clone size: NA
V gene: TRBV20-1
D gene: NA
J gene: TRBJ1-2
CDR3 protein: CSAWGGARGGYTF
CDR3 DNA: TGCAGTGCTTGGGGGGGGGCGCGAGGTGGCTACACCTTC

clone size: many
V gene: TRBV5-1
D gene: NA
J gene: TRBJ2-7
CDR3 protein: CASSFMSGNEQYF
CDR3 DNA: TGCGCCAGCAGCTTCATGAGTGGTAACGAGCAGTACTTC

clone size: NA
V gene: TRBV5-8
D gene: NA
J gene: TRBJ2-5
CDR3 protein: CTSRDGRLWFETQYF
CDR3 DNA: TGTACCAGCAGGGACGGGCGACTTTGGTTCGAGACCCAGTACTTC

clone size: NA
V gene: TRBV18
D gene: TRBD1
J gene: TRBJ1-2
CDR3 protein: CASSPLAQGGDYGYTF
CDR3 DNA: TGTGCCAGCTCACCACTCGCGCAGGGGGGAGACTATGGCTACACCTTC

clone size: NA
V gene: TRBV10-3
D gene: NA
J gene: TRBJ1-1
CDR3 protein: CAIRLGMSTEAFF
CDR3 DNA: TGTGCCATACGATTGGGAATGAGCACTGAAGCTTTCTTT

clone size: NA
V gene: TRBV28
D gene: NA
J gene: TRBJ2-1
CDR3 protein: CASSQPLTYNEQFF
CDR3 DNA: TGTGCCAGCAGTCAACCGCTTACCTACAATGAGCAGTTCTTC

clone size: NA
V gene: TRBV7-9
D gene: TRBD1
J gene: TRBJ2-1
CDR3 protein: CASSLLAGGEHNEQFF
CDR3 DNA: TGTGCCAGCAGCTTACTAGCAGGGGGCGAGCACAATGAGCAGTTCTTC

clone size: NA
V gene: TRBV5-5
D gene: NA
J gene: TRBJ2-7
CDR3 protein: CASSLEPTSSKEQYF
CDR3 DNA: TGCGCCAGCAGCTTGGAACCAACCTCTAGTAAAGAGCAGTACTTC

clone size: NA
V gene: TRBV4-1
D gene: TRBD2
J gene: TRBJ2-1
CDR3 protein: CASSQDMGEGAYNEQFF
CDR3 DNA: TGCGCCAGCAGCCAAGATATGGGGGAGGGCGCCTACAATGAGCAGTTCTTC

clone size: many
V gene: TRBV29-1
D gene: TRBD2
J gene: TRBJ2-3
CDR3 protein: CSATLAGPGDTQYF
CDR3 DNA: TGCAGCGCGACTCTAGCGGGCCCGGGAGATACGCAGTATTTT

clone size: NA
V gene: TRBV27
D gene: TRBD1
J gene: TRBJ2-7
CDR3 protein: CASSSRWTGGSYEQYF
CDR3 DNA: TGTGCCAGCAGTTCAAGATGGACAGGGGGATCTTACGAGCAGTACTTC

clone size: few
V gene: TRBV4-1
D gene: NA
J gene: TRBJ2-1
CDR3 protein: CASSQAEGWEQFF
CDR3 DNA: TGCGCCAGCAGCCAAGCTGAGGGATGGGAGCAGTTCTTC

clone size: few
V gene: TRBV6-1
D gene: TRBD1
J gene: TRBJ2-2
CDR3 protein: CAKQTGGLWTGELFF
CDR3 DNA: TGTGCCAAACAGACAGGGGGGTTGTGGACCGGGGAGCTGTTTTTT

clone size: many
V gene: TRBV6-1
D gene: NA
J gene: TRBJ2-7
CDR3 protein: CASRPRLGEEQYF
CDR3 DNA: TGTGCCAGCAGGCCACGACTAGGGGAAGAGCAGTACTTC

clone size: NA
V gene: TRBV20-1
D gene: NA
J gene: TRBJ1-2
CDR3 protein: CSAVDGGANYGYTF
CDR3 DNA: TGCAGTGCTGTAGACGGGGGCGCTAACTATGGCTACACCTTC

clone size: once
V gene: TRBV30
D gene: NA
J gene: TRBJ1-1
CDR3 protein: CAWSRERGTEAFF
CDR3 DNA: TGTGCCTGGAGTAGAGAAAGAGGGACTGAAGCTTTCTTT

clone size: NA
V gene: TRBV5-1
D gene: NA
J gene: TRBJ2-3
CDR3 protein: CASSPRRDTDTQYF
CDR3 DNA: TGCGCCAGCAGCCCCCGACGGGACACAGATACGCAGTATTTT

clone size: NA
V gene: TRBV9
D gene: NA
J gene: TRBJ2-1
CDR3 protein: CASSVAPHLSYNEQFF
CDR3 DNA: TGTGCCAGCAGCGTAGCGCCCCATCTTTCCTACAATGAGCAGTTCTTC

clone size: few
V gene: TRBV5-1
D gene: NA
J gene: TRBJ2-1
CDR3 protein: CASSLTGPGSNEQFF
CDR3 DNA: TGCGCCAGCAGCCTCACGGGGCCTGGTAGCAATGAGCAGTTCTTC

clone size: NA
V gene: TRBV10-2
D gene: NA
J gene: TRBJ2-3
CDR3 protein: CASWDRGDTDTQYF
CDR3 DNA: TGCGCCAGCTGGGACCGGGGAGACACAGATACGCAGTATTTT

clone size: NA
V gene: TRBV11-2
D gene: NA
J gene: TRBJ2-7
CDR3 protein: CASREGQGTYEQYF
CDR3 DNA: TGTGCCAGCAGGGAGGGGCAGGGTACCTACGAGCAGTACTTC

clone size: few
V gene: TRBV6-1
D gene: TRBD2
J gene: TRBJ2-1
CDR3 protein: CASSPLRAGEGSSYNEQFF
CDR3 DNA: TGTGCCAGCAGTCCCCTCAGAGCGGGAGAGGGCAGCTCCTACAATGAGCAGTTCTTC

clone size: few
V gene: TRBV5-1
D gene: TRBD2
J gene: TRBJ2-1
CDR3 protein: CASTLRIAGDNEQFF
CDR3 DNA: TGCGCCAGCACCCTCCGGATAGCGGGAGACAATGAGCAGTTCTTC

clone size: few
V gene: TRBV4-1
D gene: NA
J gene: TRBJ2-6
CDR3 protein: CASSPGRVDGANVLTF
CDR3 DNA: TGCGCCAGCAGCCCGGGACGGGTGGACGGGGCCAACGTCCTGACTTTC

clone size: NA
V gene: TRBV19
D gene: TRBD1
J gene: TRBJ2-6
CDR3 protein: CASTSKGAVTIGANVLTF
CDR3 DNA: TGTGCCAGTACCTCCAAGGGGGCGGTTACGATAGGGGCCAACGTCCTGACTTTC

clone size: NA
V gene: TRBV11-1
D gene: NA
J gene: TRBJ2-7
CDR3 protein: CASSPLPGRDGGQYF
CDR3 DNA: TGTGCCAGCAGCCCCCTCCCCGGAAGGGACGGTGGGCAGTACTTC

clone size: few
V gene: TRBV9
D gene: TRBD1
J gene: TRBJ2-7
CDR3 protein: CASSVGTVSYEQYF
CDR3 DNA: TGTGCCAGCAGCGTCGGGACAGTCTCCTACGAGCAGTACTTC

clone size: NA
V gene: TRBV2
D gene: NA
J gene: TRBJ1-1
CDR3 protein: CASSEVWPAQTEAFF
CDR3 DNA: TGTGCCAGCAGTGAGGTTTGGCCAGCCCAGACTGAAGCTTTCTTT

clone size: NA
V gene: TRBV2
D gene: TRBD2
J gene: TRBJ2-1
CDR3 protein: CASLKELAGSDEQFF
CDR3 DNA: TGTGCCAGCTTGAAGGAACTAGCGGGATCGGATGAGCAGTTCTTC

clone size: NA
V gene: TRBV2
D gene: NA
J gene: TRBJ2-1
CDR3 protein: CASRPGEQFF
CDR3 DNA: TGTGCCAGCAGGCCCGGGGAGCAGTTCTTC

clone size: few
V gene: TRBV12-3/TRBV12-4
D gene: NA
J gene: TRBJ1-6
CDR3 protein: CASSPNGAALGSPLHF
CDR3 DNA: TGTGCCAGCAGTCCTAACGGGGCAGCACTTGGTTCACCCCTCCACTTT

clone size: NA
V gene: TRBV6-5
D gene: TRBD2
J gene: TRBJ2-5
CDR3 protein: CASSTREEETQYF
CDR3 DNA: TGTGCCAGCAGTACCCGGGAGGAAGAGACCCAGTACTTC

clone size: many
V gene: TRBV7-2
D gene: NA
J gene: TRBJ1-4
CDR3 protein: CASTPLRNEKLFF
CDR3 DNA: TGTGCCAGCACCCCCCTGCGTAATGAAAAACTGTTTTTT

clone size: many
V gene: TRBV6-1
D gene: NA
J gene: TRBJ2-3
CDR3 protein: CASRSDTDTQYF
CDR3 DNA: TGTGCCAGCAGAAGCGATACAGATACGCAGTATTTT

clone size: once
V gene: TRBV27
D gene: NA
J gene: TRBJ2-1
CDR3 protein: CASSLSGGDIHNEQFF
CDR3 DNA: TGTGCCAGCAGTTTATCGGGGGGGGACATACACAATGAGCAGTTCTTC

clone size: few
V gene: TRBV4-2
D gene: TRBD1
J gene: TRBJ1-2
CDR3 protein: CASSQEGPGQGPYNYGYTF
CDR3 DNA: TGTGCCAGCAGCCAAGAGGGGCCGGGACAGGGGCCTTATAACTATGGCTACACCTTC

clone size: NA
V gene: TRBV30
D gene: NA
J gene: TRBJ2-1
CDR3 protein: CAWKPGLLGNEQFF
CDR3 DNA: TGTGCCTGGAAGCCGGGATTGCTTGGCAATGAGCAGTTCTTC

clone size: NA
V gene: TRBV28
D gene: NA
J gene: TRBJ2-7
CDR3 protein: CASTLTGTDSYEQYF
CDR3 DNA: TGTGCCAGCACCCTGACCGGGACGGACTCCTACGAGCAGTACTTC

clone size: NA
V gene: TRBV20-1
D gene: NA
J gene: TRBJ1-2
CDR3 protein: CSAPHNYGYTF
CDR3 DNA: TGCAGTGCTCCCCATAACTATGGCTACACCTTC

clone size: few
V gene: TRBV27
D gene: NA
J gene: TRBJ2-1
CDR3 protein: CASRASIEQFF
CDR3 DNA: TGTGCCAGCAGGGCATCCATCGAGCAGTTCTTC

clone size: many
V gene: TRBV9
D gene: NA
J gene: TRBJ2-5
CDR3 protein: CASSVPQETQYF
CDR3 DNA: TGTGCCAGCAGCGTACCGCAAGAGACCCAGTACTTC

clone size: NA
V gene: TRBV27
D gene: NA
J gene: TRBJ1-2
CDR3 protein: CASSLRGPGYGYTF
CDR3 DNA: TGTGCCAGCAGTTTAAGGGGCCCAGGCTATGGCTACACCTTC

clone size: few
V gene: TRBV12-3/TRBV12-4
D gene: NA
J gene: TRBJ1-1
CDR3 protein: CASSLPKGGQAFF
CDR3 DNA: TGTGCCAGCAGTTTACCCAAGGGAGGACAAGCTTTCTTT

clone size: NA
V gene: TRBV5-1
D gene: NA
J gene: TRBJ2-5
CDR3 protein: CASSLGAGTVETQYF
CDR3 DNA: TGCGCCAGCAGCTTGGGGGCGGGGACGGTGGAGACCCAGTACTTC

clone size: NA
V gene: TRBV20-1
D gene: NA
J gene: TRBJ2-7
CDR3 protein: CSASVRDHSYEQYF
CDR3 DNA: TGCAGTGCTAGTGTTCGGGACCACTCCTACGAGCAGTACTTC

clone size: NA
V gene: TRBV20-1
D gene: TRBD1
J gene: TRBJ1-5
CDR3 protein: CSAIRDRGNQPQHF
CDR3 DNA: TGCAGTGCTATACGGGACAGAGGAAATCAGCCCCAGCATTTT

clone size: NA
V gene: TRBV20-1
D gene: TRBD2
J gene: TRBJ2-1
CDR3 protein: CSASVGGTYNEQFF
CDR3 DNA: TGCAGTGCCTCAGTCGGGGGGACCTACAATGAGCAGTTCTTC

clone size: few
V gene: TRBV6-4
D gene: NA
J gene: TRBJ2-3
CDR3 protein: CASSPEGFTDTQYF
CDR3 DNA: TGTGCCAGCAGCCCCGAGGGCTTCACAGATACGCAGTATTTT

clone size: NA
V gene: TRBV5-1
D gene: NA
J gene: TRBJ2-5
CDR3 protein: CASSILGQQQETQYF
CDR3 DNA: TGCGCCAGCAGCATTCTCGGACAGCAACAAGAGACCCAGTACTTC

clone size: few
V gene: TRBV20-1
D gene: NA
J gene: TRBJ1-2
CDR3 protein: CSARDPGVRGYTF
CDR3 DNA: TGCAGTGCTAGAGATCCTGGGGTGCGTGGCTACACCTTC

clone size: NA
V gene: TRBV14
D gene: NA
J gene: TRBJ2-7
CDR3 protein: CASSPLLQQGYEQYF
CDR3 DNA: TGTGCCAGCAGCCCACTCCTGCAACAGGGCTACGAGCAGTACTTC